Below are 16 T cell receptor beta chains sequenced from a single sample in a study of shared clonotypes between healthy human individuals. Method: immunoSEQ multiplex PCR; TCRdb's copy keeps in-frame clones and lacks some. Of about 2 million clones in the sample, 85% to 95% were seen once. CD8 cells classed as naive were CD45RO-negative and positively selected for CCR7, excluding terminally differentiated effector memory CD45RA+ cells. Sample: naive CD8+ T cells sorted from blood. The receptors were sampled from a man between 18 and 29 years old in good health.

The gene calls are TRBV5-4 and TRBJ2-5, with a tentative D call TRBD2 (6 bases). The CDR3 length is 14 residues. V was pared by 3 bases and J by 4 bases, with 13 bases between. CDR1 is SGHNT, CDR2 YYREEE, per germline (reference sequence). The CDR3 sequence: CASSSYEGGETQYF. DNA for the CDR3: TGTGCCAGCAGCTCCTACGAGGGAGGAGAGACCCAGTACTTC.

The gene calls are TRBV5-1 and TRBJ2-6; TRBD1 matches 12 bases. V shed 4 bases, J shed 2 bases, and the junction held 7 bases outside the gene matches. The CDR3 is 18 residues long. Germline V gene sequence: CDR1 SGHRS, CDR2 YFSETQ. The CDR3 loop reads CASSATGTGGPGANVLTF. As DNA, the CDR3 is TGCGCCAGCAGCGCAACCGGGACAGGGGGCCCTGGGGCCAACGTCCTGACTTTC.

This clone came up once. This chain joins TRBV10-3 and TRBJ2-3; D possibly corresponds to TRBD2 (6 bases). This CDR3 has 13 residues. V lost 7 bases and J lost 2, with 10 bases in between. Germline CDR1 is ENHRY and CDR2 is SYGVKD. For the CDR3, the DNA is TGTGCCATCACGGGGGAGATCACAGATACGCAGTATTTT. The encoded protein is CAITGEITDTQYF.

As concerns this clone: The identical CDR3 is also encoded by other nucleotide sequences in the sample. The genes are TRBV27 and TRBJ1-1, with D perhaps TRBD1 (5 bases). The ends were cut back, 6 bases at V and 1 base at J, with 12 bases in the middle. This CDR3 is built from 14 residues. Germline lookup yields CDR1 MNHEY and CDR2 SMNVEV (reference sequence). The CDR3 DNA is TGTGCCAGCAGCCCGGGGCAGACGAACACTGAAGCTTTCTTT. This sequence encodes CASSPGQTNTEAFF.

DNA of the CDR3: TGTGCCAGCAGCCTTACATCCGGGACAGGGAGGTGGGAGACCCAGTACTTC. It yields the protein CASSLTSGTGRWETQYF. The genes are TRBV7-8 and TRBJ2-5, with 9 bases identical to TRBD1. After removal of 5 bases from V and 5 bases from J, the junction contained 15 bases not matched to a gene. CDR3 length equals 17 residues. From germline, CDR1 is SGHVS and CDR2 FQNEAQ.

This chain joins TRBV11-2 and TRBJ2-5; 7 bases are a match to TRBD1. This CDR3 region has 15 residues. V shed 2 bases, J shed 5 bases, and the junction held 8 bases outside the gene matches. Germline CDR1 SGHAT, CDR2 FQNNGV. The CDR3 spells CASSLFAGGDETQYF. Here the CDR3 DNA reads TGTGCCAGCAGCTTATTTGCAGGGGGTGACGAGACCCAGTACTTC.

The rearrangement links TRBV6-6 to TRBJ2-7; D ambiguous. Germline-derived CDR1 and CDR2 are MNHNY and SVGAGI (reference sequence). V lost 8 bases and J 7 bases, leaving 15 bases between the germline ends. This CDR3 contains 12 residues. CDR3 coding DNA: TGTGCCAGCCGTTCCCTCTTGTGGGAGCAGTACTTC. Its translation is CASRSLLWEQYF.

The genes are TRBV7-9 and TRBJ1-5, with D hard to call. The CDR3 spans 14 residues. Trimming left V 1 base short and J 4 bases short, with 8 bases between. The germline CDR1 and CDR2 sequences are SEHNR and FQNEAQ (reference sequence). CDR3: CASSLDAANQPQHF. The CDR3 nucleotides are TGTGCCAGCAGCTTAGACGCAGCTAATCAGCCCCAGCATTTT.

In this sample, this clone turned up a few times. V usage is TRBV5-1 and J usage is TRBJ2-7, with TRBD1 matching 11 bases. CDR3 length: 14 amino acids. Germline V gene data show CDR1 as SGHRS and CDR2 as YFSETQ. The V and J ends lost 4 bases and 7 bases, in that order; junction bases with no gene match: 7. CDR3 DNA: TGCGCCAGCAGCCCGGGACAGGGGGGCCCTGAGCAGTACTTC. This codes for CASSPGQGGPEQYF.

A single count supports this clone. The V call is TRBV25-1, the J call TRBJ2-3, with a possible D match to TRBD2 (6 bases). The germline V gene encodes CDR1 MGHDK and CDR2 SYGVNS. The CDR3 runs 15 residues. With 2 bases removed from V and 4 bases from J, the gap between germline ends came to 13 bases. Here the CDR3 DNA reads TGTGCCAGCAGTGAAGCAGGGACTCCAGCAGATACGCAGTATTTT. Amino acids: CASSEAGTPADTQYF. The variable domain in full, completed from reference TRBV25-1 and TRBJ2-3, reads EADIYQTPRYLVIGTGKKITLECSQTMGHDKMYWYQQDPGMELHLIHYSYGVNSTEKGDLSSESTVSRIRTEHFPLTLESARPSHTSQYLCASSEAGTPADTQYFGPGTRLTVL.

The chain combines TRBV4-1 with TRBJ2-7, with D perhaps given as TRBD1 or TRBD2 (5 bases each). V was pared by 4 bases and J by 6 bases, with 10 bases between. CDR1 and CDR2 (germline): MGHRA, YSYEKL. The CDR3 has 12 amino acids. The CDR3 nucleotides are TGCGCCAGCAGCCCCCATGGGACCGAGCAGTACTTC. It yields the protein CASSPHGTEQYF.

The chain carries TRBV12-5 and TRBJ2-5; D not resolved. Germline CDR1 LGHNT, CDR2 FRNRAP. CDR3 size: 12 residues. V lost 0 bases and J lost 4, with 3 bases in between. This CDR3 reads CASGLVPETQYF. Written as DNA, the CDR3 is TGTGCTAGTGGTTTGGTACCAGAGACCCAGTACTTC.

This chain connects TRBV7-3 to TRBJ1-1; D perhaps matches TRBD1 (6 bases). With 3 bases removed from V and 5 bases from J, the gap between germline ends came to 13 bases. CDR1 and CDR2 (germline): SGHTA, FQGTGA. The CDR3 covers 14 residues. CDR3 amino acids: CASSFLGGETEAFF. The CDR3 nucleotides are TGTGCCAGCAGCTTCCTCGGGGGCGAGACTGAAGCTTTCTTT.

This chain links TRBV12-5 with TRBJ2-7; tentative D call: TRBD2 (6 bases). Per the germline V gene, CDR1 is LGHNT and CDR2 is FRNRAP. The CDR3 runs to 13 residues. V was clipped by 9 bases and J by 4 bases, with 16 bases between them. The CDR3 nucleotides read TGTGCTAGCAGTAGCGGCTACGATTACGAGCAGTACTTC. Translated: CASSSGYDYEQYF. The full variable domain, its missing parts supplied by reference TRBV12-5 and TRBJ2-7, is DARVTQTPRHKVTEMGQEVTMRCQPILGHNTVFWYRQTMMQGLELLAYFRNRAPLDDSGMPKDRFSAEMPDATLATLKIQPSEPRDSAVYFCASSSGYDYEQYFGPGTRLTVT.

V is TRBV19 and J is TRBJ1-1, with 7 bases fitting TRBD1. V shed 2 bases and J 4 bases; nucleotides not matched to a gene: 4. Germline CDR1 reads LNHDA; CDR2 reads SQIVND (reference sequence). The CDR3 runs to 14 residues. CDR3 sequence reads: CASSINPGGTEAFF. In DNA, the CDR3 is TGTGCCAGTAGTATAAATCCAGGGGGCACTGAAGCTTTCTTT.

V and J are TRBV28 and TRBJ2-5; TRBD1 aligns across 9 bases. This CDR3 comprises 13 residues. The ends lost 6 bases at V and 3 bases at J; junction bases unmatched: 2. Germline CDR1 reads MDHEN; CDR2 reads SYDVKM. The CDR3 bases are TGTGCCAGCAGGACAGGGGGTAAAGAGACCCAGTACTTC. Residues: CASRTGGKETQYF. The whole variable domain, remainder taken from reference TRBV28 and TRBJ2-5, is DVKVTQSSRYLVKRTGEKVFLECVQDMDHENMFWYRQDPGLGLRLIYFSYDVKMKEKGDIPEGYSVSREKKERFSLILESASTNQTSMYLCASRTGGKETQYFGPGTRLLVL.